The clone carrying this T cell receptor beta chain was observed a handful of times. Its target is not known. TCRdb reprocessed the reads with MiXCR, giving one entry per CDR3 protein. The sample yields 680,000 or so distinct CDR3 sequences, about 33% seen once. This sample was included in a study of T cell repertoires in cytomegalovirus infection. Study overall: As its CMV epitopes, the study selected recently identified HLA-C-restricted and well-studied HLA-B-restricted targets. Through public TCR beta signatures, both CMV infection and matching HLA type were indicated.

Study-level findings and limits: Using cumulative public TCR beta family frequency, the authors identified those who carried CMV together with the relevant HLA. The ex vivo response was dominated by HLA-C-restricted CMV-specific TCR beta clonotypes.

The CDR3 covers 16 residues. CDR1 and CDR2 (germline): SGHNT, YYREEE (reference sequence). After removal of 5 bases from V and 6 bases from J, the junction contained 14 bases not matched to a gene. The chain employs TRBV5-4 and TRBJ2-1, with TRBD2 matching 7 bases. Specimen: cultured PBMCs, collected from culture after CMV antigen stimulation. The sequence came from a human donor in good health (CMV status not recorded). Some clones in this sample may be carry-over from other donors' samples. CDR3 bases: TGTGCCAGCAGTAATGAGGGGAGGGGTCCCTTCAATGAGCAGTTCTTC. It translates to CASSNEGRGPFNEQFF.